The clone carrying this T cell receptor (beta chain) was seen a handful of times. What it recognizes is unknown. Germline V gives CDR1 MNHEY, CDR2 SMNVEV (reference sequence). This CDR3 has 16 amino acids. Trimming shortened V by 1 base and J by 6 bases, and 17 bases separated the two germline ends. The data were taken from a study of T cells after yellow fever vaccination. Overall study context: Low-cell-number fractions underwent preparation using SMART-Seq v4 Ultra Low Input.

Notes on the study in general: Subsequent booster samples again held most clones from primary vaccination (around 96% CD4, over 80% CD8). Researchers report a weaker secondary response that nonetheless peaked faster, day 5 versus 15.

Synthesis of TCR cDNA relied on 5'RACE template switching, which attached a universal primer site and UMIs. TCRdb called the 5' RACE reads again in MiXCR, with one record for every CDR3 protein. The table includes hundreds of thousands of distinct CDR3 sequences, roughly 22% detected once. The TCR sequence derives from a man between 18 and 29 years old who received the YFV17D yellow fever vaccine. This chain links TRBV27 with TRBJ2-3; perhaps TRBD1 as D (6 bases). The sequenced sample was PBMCs, obtained approximately 20 days after the first yellow fever vaccination. The CDR3 region is CASSLLGQGAKDTQYF. In DNA form, the CDR3 reads TGTGCCAGCAGTTTATTGGGACAAGGTGCGAAGGATACGCAGTATTTT.